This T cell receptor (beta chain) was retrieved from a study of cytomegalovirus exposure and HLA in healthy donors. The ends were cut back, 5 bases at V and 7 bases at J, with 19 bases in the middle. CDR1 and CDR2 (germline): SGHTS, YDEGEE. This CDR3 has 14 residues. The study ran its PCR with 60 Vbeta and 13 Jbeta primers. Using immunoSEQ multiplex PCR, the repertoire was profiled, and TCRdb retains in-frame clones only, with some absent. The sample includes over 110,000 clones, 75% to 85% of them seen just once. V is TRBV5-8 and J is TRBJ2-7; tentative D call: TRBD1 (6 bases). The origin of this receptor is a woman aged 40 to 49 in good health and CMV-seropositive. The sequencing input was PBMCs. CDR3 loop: CASRFRDIAFEQYF. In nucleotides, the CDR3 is TGTGCCAGCAGATTCCGGGACATAGCCTTTGAGCAGTACTTC.